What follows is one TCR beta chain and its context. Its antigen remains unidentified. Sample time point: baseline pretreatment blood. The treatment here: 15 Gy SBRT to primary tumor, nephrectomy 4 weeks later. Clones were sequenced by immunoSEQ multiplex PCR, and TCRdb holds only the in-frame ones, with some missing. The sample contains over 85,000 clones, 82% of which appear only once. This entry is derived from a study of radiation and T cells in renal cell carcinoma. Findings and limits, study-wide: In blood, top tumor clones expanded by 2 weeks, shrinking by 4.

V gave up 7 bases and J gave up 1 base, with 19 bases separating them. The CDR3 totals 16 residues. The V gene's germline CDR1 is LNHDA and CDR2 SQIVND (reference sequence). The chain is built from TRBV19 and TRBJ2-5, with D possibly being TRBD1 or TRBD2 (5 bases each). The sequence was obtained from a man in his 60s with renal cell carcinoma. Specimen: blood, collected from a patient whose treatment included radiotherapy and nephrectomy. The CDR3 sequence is CASTPRTGRSQETQYF. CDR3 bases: TGTGCCAGTACCCCTAGGACGGGGCGTAGCCAAGAGACCCAGTACTTC.